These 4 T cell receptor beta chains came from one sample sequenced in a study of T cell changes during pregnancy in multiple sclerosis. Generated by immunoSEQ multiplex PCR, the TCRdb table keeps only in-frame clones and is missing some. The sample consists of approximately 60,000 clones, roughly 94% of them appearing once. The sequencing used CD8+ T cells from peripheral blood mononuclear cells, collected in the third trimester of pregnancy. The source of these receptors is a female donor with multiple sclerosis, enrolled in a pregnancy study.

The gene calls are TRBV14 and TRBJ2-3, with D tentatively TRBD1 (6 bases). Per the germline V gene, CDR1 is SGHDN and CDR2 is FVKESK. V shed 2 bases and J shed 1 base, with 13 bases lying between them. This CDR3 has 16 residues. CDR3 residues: CASSQPFSGGTDTQYF. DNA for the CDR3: TGTGCCAGCAGCCAACCGTTCTCAGGGGGCACAGATACGCAGTATTTT.

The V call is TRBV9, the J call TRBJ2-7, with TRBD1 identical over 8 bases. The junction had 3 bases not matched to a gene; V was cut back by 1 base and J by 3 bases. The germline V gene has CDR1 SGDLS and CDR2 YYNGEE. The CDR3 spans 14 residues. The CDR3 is CASSVSGQVYEQYF. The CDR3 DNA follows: TGTGCCAGCAGCGTATCGGGACAGGTCTACGAGCAGTACTTC.

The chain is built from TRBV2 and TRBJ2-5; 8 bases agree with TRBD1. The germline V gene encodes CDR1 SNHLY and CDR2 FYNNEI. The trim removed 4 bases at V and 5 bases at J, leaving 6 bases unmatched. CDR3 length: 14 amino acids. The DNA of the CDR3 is TGTGCCAGCAGTGGGTCGACAGGGGAGGAGACCCAGTACTTC. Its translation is CASSGSTGEETQYF.

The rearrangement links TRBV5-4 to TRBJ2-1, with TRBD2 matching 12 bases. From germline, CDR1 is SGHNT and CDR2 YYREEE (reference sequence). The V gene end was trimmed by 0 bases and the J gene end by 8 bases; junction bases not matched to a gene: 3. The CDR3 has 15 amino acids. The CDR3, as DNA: TGTGCCAGCAGCTTGGGGACTAGCGGGACCGATGAGCAGTTCTTC. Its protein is CASSLGTSGTDEQFF.